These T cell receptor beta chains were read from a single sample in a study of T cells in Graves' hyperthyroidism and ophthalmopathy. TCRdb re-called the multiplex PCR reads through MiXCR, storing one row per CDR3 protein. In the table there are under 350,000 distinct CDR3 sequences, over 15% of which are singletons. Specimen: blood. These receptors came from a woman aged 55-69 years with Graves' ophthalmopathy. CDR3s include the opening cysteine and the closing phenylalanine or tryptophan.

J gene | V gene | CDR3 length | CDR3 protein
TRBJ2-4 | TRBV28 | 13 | CASSRTGTDIQYF
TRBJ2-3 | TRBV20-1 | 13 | CSAIDVPTDTQYF
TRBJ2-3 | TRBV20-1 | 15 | CSARDGSQFTDTQYF
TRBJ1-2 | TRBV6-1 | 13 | CASSEIYLYGYTF
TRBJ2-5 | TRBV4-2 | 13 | CASSQADQETQYF
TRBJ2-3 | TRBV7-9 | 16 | CASSLGGTVGTDTQYF
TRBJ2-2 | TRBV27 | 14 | CASSLQGYTGELFF
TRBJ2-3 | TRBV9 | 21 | CASSRLQDRAPAGGHADTQYF
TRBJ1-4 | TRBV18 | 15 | CASSPGMTHNEKLFF
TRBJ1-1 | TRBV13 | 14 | CASSFYSVNTEAFF
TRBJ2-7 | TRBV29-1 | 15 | CSVEDQAGSPYEQYF
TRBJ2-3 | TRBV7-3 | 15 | CASSPQPVAGDTQYF
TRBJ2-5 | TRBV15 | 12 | CATSVGGETQYF
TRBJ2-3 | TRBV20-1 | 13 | CSATGTEPDTQYF
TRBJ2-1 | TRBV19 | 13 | CASSIIDDNEQFF
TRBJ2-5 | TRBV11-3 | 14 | CASSLVGPGGTQYF
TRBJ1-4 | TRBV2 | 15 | CASRNPGQINEKLFF
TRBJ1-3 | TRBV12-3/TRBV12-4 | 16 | CASSPRTPAGGNTIYF
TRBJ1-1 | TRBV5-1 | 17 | CASSLVTSEPMNTEAFF
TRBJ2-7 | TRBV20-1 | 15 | CSAIPPPAGAYEQYF
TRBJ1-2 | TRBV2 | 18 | CASSEERQGGYFNYGYAF
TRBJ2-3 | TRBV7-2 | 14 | CASSPTGTTDTQYF
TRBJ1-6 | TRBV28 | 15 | CASRPTTTYNSPLHF
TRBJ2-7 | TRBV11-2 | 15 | CASSPDQGRNKRQYF
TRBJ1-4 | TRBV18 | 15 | CASSSRQGWNEKLFF
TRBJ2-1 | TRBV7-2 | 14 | CASSPSGRAGEQFF
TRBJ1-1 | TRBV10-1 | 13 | CASSGRPDTEAFF
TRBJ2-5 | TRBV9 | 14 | CASSVAGSVETQYF
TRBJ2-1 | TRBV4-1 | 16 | CASSQWPGLKYNEQFF
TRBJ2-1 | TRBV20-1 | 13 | CSAHSGGDNEQFF
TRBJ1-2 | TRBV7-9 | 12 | CASVDRDYGYTF
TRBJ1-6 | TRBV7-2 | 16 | CASSLARTAYNSPLHF
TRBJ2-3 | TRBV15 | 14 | CATSRRGSTDTQYF
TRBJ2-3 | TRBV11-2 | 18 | CASSLGTSGAYFTDTQYF
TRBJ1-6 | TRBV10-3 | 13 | CAISIGDNSPLHF
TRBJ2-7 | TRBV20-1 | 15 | CSARGGQGASMLQYF
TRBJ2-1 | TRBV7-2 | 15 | CASSWTSGSFNEQFF
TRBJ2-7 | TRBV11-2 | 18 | CASSPDIEAGGRSYEQYF
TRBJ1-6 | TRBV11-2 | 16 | CASSHGRRSYNSPLHF
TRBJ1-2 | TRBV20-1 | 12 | CSARGREYGYTF
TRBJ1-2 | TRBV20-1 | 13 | CSALDRGDYGYTF
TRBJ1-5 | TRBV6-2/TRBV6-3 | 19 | CASSYSPLQRYTYDQPQHF
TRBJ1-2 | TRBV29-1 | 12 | CSVPWGVDGYTF
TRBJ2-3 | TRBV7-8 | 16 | CASSTGLAGVADTQYF
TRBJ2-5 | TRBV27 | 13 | CASSLGQVGTQYF
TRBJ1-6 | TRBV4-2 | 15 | CASSQDRQGGSPLHF
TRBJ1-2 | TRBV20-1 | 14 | CSARTSQGAGGYTF
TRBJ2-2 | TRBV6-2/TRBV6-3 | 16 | CASSYGVAGDTGELFF
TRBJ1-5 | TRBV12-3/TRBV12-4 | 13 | CASSLQVRQPQHF
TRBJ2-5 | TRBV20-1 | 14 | CSAQADRDQETQYF
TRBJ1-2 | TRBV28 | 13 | CATLKVSSYGYTF